This entry concerns a single TCR beta chain. Study processing details: Amplifying reference gene primers gave estimates of nucleated cell counts. Libraries were prepared by immunoSEQ multiplex PCR; TCRdb keeps only in-frame clonotypes and omits some of them. That table furnishes V, J and clone size, whereas the DNA furnished D and trimming. The data show roughly 140,000 clones, roughly 88% seen once. This specimen comes from a study of blood T cell repertoires in COVID-19. The wider study: The study drew acute and convalescent COVID-19 samples from the United States, Italy and Spain. Sources were T cells, B-cell-depleted T cells, or PBMCs; the material itself was cDNA or gDNA.

The Seattle patients joined while their infection was active and were tracked longitudinally afterward. Material for sequencing was peripheral blood. This clonotype was obtained from a woman aged 55-69 years with COVID-19, enrolled during active disease.

CDR3 coding DNA: TGTGCCAGCAGCCAAGTTTCGGGGGTGGTCGGGGAGCTGTTTTTT. Encoded protein: CASSQVSGVVGELFF. The chain joins TRBV3-1 (or the pseudogene TRBV3-2) to TRBJ2-2, with D possibly TRBD2 on 6 matching bases. The germline CDR1 and CDR2 sequences are LGHDT and YNNKEL (reference sequence). This CDR3 has 15 residues. With 1 base removed from V and 7 bases from J, the gap between germline ends came to 13 bases.